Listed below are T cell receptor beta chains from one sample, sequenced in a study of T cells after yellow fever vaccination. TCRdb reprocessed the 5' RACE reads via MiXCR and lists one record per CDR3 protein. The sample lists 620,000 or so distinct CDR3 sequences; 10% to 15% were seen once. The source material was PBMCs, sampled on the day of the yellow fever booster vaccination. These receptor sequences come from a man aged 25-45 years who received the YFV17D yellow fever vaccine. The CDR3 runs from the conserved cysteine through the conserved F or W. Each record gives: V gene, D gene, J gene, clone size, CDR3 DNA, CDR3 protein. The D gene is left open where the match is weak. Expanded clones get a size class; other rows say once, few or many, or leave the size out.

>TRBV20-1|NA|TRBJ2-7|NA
TGCAGTGCTGGACGGAACTTACAAGGCGAGCAGTACTTC
CSAGRNLQGEQYF
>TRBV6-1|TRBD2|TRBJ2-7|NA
TGTGCCAGCAGGACCACTAGCGAGCGTGCGTACGAGCAGTACTTC
CASRTTSERAYEQYF
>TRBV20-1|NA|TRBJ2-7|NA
TGCAGTGCTAGAACAGGTTTGGACGAGCAGTACTTC
CSARTGLDEQYF
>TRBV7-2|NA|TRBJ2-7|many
TGTGCCAGCAGCTTAGTAGGGGGGCTTAAATCCTACGAGCAGTACTTC
CASSLVGGLKSYEQYF
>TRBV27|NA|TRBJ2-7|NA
TGTGCCAGCAGTTCTCTTAGCGGCTACGAGCAGTACTTC
CASSSLSGYEQYF
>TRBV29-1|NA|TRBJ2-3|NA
TGCAGCTCCCTACGCCGACAGGGCACAGATACGCAGTATTTT
CSSLRRQGTDTQYF
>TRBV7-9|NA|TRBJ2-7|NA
TGTGCCAGCAGCCGTCCTCCGGCCGCGCAGTACTTC
CASSRPPAAQYF
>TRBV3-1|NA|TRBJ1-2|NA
TGTGCCAGCAGCCAATTGTACGGCTACACCTTC
CASSQLYGYTF
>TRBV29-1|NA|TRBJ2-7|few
TGCAGCGTGCTCCTGGGCCCACCCAACTACGAGCAGTACTTC
CSVLLGPPNYEQYF
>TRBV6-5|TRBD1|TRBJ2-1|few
TGTGCCAGCAGTTACTCTGGACAGGGGGCCGATGAGCAGTTCTTC
CASSYSGQGADEQFF
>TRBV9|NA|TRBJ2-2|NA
TGTGCCAGCAGCGTTGTGGGCACCGGGGAGCTGTTTTTT
CASSVVGTGELFF
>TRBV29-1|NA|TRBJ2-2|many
TGCAGTGCTGAGGAGGACACCGGGGAGCTGTTTTTT
CSAEEDTGELFF
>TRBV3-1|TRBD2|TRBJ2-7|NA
TGTGCCAGCAGCTATTCTATTTCCGGGACTAGCGGGACTAGCTCCTACGAGCAGTACTTC
CASSYSISGTSGTSSYEQYF
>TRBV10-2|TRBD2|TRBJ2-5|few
TGCGCCAGCACCAGGACTAGCGGGCAAATAGAGACCCAGTACTTC
CASTRTSGQIETQYF
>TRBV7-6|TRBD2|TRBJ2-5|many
TGTGCCAGCAGCCAAGCGGGAGGGCTTCAAGAGACCCAGTACTTC
CASSQAGGLQETQYF
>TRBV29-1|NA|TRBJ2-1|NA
TGCAGCGTTGAGGGCCCGAGCTCCTACAATGAGCAGTTCTTC
CSVEGPSSYNEQFF
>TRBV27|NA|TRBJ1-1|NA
TGTGCCAGCAGTCTTTTTAGTGGGGGCGGTTACACTGAAGCTTTCTTT
CASSLFSGGGYTEAFF
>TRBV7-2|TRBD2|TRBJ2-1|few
TGTGCCAGCAGCTTAGTGTTTTTGACTAGCGGAAACAATGAGCAGTTCTTC
CASSLVFLTSGNNEQFF
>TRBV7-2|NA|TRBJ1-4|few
TGTGCCAGCAGCGAGACACGGGCGAACGAAAAACTGTTTTTT
CASSETRANEKLFF
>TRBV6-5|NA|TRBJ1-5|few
TGTGCCAGCAGTCTCCTCGGGGGTCTGACCAATCAGCCCCAGCATTTT
CASSLLGGLTNQPQHF
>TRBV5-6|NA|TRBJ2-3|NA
TGTGCCAGCAGCGACCGTGGACTCGCCACAGATACGCAGTATTTT
CASSDRGLATDTQYF
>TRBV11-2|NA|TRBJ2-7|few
TGTGCCAGCAGCTTAGAGGCCGGATCCTACGAGCAGTACTTC
CASSLEAGSYEQYF
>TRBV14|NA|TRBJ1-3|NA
TGTGCCAGCAGCCACCAGACAGTCCTCCCGAACACCATATATTTT
CASSHQTVLPNTIYF
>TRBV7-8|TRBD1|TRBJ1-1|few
TGTGCCAGCAGCCTCAAGGGGGCGAGGACTGAAGCTTTCTTT
CASSLKGARTEAFF
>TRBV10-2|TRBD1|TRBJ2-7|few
TGCGCCAGCAGTGAGCACCTGACAGGGGGCCGGGAGCAGTACTTC
CASSEHLTGGREQYF
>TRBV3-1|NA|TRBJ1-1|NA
TGTGCCAGCAGCCAAGAGGCAGGGCAAAACACTGAAGCTTTCTTT
CASSQEAGQNTEAFF
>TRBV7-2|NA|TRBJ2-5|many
TGTGCCAGCAGCTTCCTCGGGGGGCTAGAGACCCAGTACTTC
CASSFLGGLETQYF
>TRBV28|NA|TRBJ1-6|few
TGTGCCAGCAGTTTCAACAGGCCCGTTCCTGGTTCACCCCTCCACTTT
CASSFNRPVPGSPLHF